This TCR beta chain was sequenced for a study of cytomegalovirus exposure and HLA in healthy donors. The CDR3 loop spans 14 amino acids. The V gene's germline CDR1 is SEHNR and CDR2 FQNEAQ (reference sequence). In the PCR, 60 Vbeta and 13 Jbeta primers were used. The protocol was immunoSEQ multiplex PCR, while the TCRdb copy is restricted to in-frame clones and leaves out a portion. The data contain 100,000 or so clones, around 75% of them singletons. Concerning this clone: At one boundary the junction diverges from the germline segment, which might be a read error.

The clonotype comes from a young man in good health and CMV-seronegative. The chain employs TRBV7-9 and TRBJ1-2; 7 bases map to TRBD1. The sequencing input was PBMCs. The CDR3 coding sequence is TGTTCCAGCAGCTTAGGGGGACAGACCTATGGCTACACCTTC. The encoded protein is CSSSLGGQTYGYTF. The full variable domain, completed using reference TRBV7-9 and TRBJ1-2, is DTGVSQNPRHKITKRGQNVTFRCDPISEHNRLYWYRQTLGQGPEFLTYFQNEAQLEKSRLLSDRFSAERPKGSFSTLEIQRTEQGDSAMYLCSSSLGGQTYGYTFGSGTRLTVV.